The present T cell receptor beta chain was sequenced within a study of blood T cell repertoires in COVID-19. At the level of the study: Both acute and convalescent COVID-19 samples were obtained from the United States, Italy and Spain.

TCRdb's table, derived via immunoSEQ multiplex PCR, lists solely in-frame clones and lacks some. Here the sample spans under 300,000 clones, about 88% being singletons. The CDR3 contains 16 residues. Germline assignment: CDR1 LGHNA and CDR2 YSLEER. V was clipped by 8 bases and J by 1 base; unmatched bases: 5. The table lists this clone with a count of one. This TCR was sampled from a woman between 35 and 50 years old who had recovered from COVID-19. Source material: peripheral blood. The chain joins TRBV4-3 to TRBJ2-2; 12 bases line up with TRBD2. CDR3 protein: CASGELAGGNTGELFF. The DNA of the CDR3 is TGCGCCAGCGGAGAACTAGCGGGAGGGAACACCGGGGAGCTGTTTTTT.